This record covers a single T cell receptor (beta chain). In the study's own analysis: It was from reference gene primer amplification that nucleated cell counts were estimated. The data were produced by immunoSEQ multiplex PCR, yet TCRdb's version contains in-frame clones alone and is incomplete. V, J and clone size were drawn from that table, and D and trimming were deduced from the DNA. The sample carries 150,000 to 200,000 clones, about 85% recorded once. The CDR3 contains 21 residues. The sample originates from a study of blood T cell repertoires in COVID-19. About the study: The study drew acute and convalescent COVID-19 samples from the United States, Italy and Spain. In each case, the material was cDNA or gDNA derived from T cells, B-cell-depleted T cells, or PBMCs.

Sequencing was performed on peripheral blood. The chain employs TRBV21-1 and TRBJ1-2; the tabulated D call, TRBD1, remains unverified against the DNA. TRBV21-1 counts as a pseudogene. The TCR sequence derives from a woman of 80 years or more with acute or convalescent COVID-19. CDR3 sequence: CASSKEGRFDRGIIPNYGYTF. DNA for the CDR3: TGTGCCAGCAGCAAAGAAGGAAGGTTTGACAGGGGTATCATCCCTAACTATGGCTACACCTTC.